The entry below describes one T cell receptor (beta chain). The antigen remains unidentified. This entry is derived from a study of cytomegalovirus exposure and HLA in healthy donors. Study-level findings and limits: According to the study, 150 to 200 TCR beta chains were cytomegalovirus-associated. Previous analysis showed most TCR beta V segments were productive about 87% or about 30% of the time.

The PCR had 60 Vbeta and 13 Jbeta primers. Clones were read by immunoSEQ multiplex PCR, and TCRdb kept only the in-frame ones, dropping some. Of fewer than 200,000 clones listed, around 80% are singletons. Material: PBMCs. This clonotype was sampled from a female donor in good health and CMV-seronegative.

The CDR3 region has the DNA TGTGCCAGCAGCTTAGTAGCGGGAGTATCCATAGATACGCAGTATTTT. Its protein product is CASSLVAGVSIDTQYF. The V call is TRBV11-2, the J call TRBJ2-3, with TRBD2 matching 9 bases. The ends lost 1 base at V and 5 bases at J; junction bases unmatched: 7. The V gene's germline CDR1 is SGHAT and CDR2 FQNNGV. The CDR3 has 16 amino acids.